The clone carrying this TCR beta chain appeared many times. These data come from a study of regulatory T cells in long-lasting Graves disease. Time point: newly diagnosed GD, antithyroid drugs for less than 3 months. Extracted RNA from PBMCs served as the source of the TCR library. CDR3 length: 16 amino acids. The V end was cut by 0 bases, the J end by 6 bases, with 16 bases between. Germline V CDR1 and CDR2: SGDLS, YYNGEE. According to the study, TCR beta libraries were built with iRepertoire HTBI primers and CDR3-region Arm-PCR. TCRdb re-called the multiplex PCR reads through MiXCR, storing one row per CDR3 protein. The sample consists of roughly 420,000 distinct CDR3 sequences, about 14% of them appearing once.

This sample comprised peripheral blood mononuclear cells (PBMCs), obtained at new diagnosis, from a patient treated with antithyroid drugs. The sequence derives from a female donor with Graves disease. The gene calls are TRBV9 and TRBJ2-1; D possibly corresponds to TRBD2 (6 bases). CDR3 sequence (DNA): TGTGCCAGCAGCGTAGCCCCCCCGCCGGAGGGCAATGAGCAGTTCTTC. It yields the protein CASSVAPPPEGNEQFF.